This T cell receptor (beta chain) was sequenced for a study of blood T cell repertoires in COVID-19. For the study at large: PBMCs, B-cell-depleted T cells, or T cells were the source of the cDNA or gDNA that made up the material.

Clones were sequenced by immunoSEQ multiplex PCR, and TCRdb holds only the in-frame ones, with some missing. The sample records tens of thousands of clones, approximately 90% being singletons. CDR1 and CDR2 from the germline V gene are SGHAT and FQDESV (reference sequence). The length of the CDR3 is 16 residues. Trimming took 5 bases from V and 5 from J, leaving 20 bases between them. This sequence joins TRBV11-1 and TRBJ2-3, with D tentatively TRBD2 (7 bases). The sample was peripheral blood. The TCR was taken from a man between 65 and 85 years old with active or convalescent COVID-19. The CDR3 DNA follows: TGTGCCAGCAGCCGCACCAGGGGAGGGAGAGTAGATACGCAGTATTTT. This codes for CASSRTRGGRVDTQYF.